This TCR beta chain was observed in a study of PD-1 blockade in mismatch repair-deficient tumors. Study overall: Patients had around 11 mismatch repair-deficient cancer types, all previously treated and progressing. Study outcomes and limitations: Tumor-resident clones, often undetectable pretreatment in blood, expanded then contracted after pembrolizumab.

All patients were mismatch repair deficient, assessed by either PCR or immunohistochemistry. TCRs were sequenced from a few patients responding to pembrolizumab. About this clone itself: Its specificity is not known.

Sequencing used immunoSEQ multiplex PCR; TCRdb keeps in-frame clones, though not all of them. The sample holds 35,000 to 40,000 clones; about 76% are singletons and the top ten take roughly 22%. The CDR3 covers 15 residues. Germline CDR1 and CDR2: MDHEN and SYDVKM. Between the trimmed V and J ends, which lost 7 bases and 3 bases, there was a span of 18 bases. The chain has TRBV28 and TRBJ2-5; a weak D match, TRBD2 (7 bases). The TCR was taken from an adult with mismatch repair-deficient cancer. The input for sequencing was peripheral blood, taken 4 weeks after starting pembrolizumab. The CDR3 here is CASTDRGGGEETQYF. CDR3 coding DNA: TGTGCCAGCACCGATAGGGGAGGGGGGGAAGAGACCCAGTACTTC.